Listed here are 17 T cell receptor beta chains from one sample, sequenced in a study of T cell responses to AZD1222 COVID-19 vaccine. Here immunoSEQ multiplex PCR was the method, and the copy in TCRdb shows in-frame clones only, minus some. The sample includes 25,000 to 30,000 clones, roughly 78% of them seen just once. Material: peripheral blood, obtained on day 0 of AZD1222 vaccination. All receptors come from an adult in good health.

The chain couples TRBV5-1 to TRBJ1-1; TRBD1 matches at 8 bases. Germline CDR1 is SGHRS and CDR2 is YFSETQ. V dropped 4 bases and J dropped 4; count of bases not matched to a gene: 3. The CDR3 runs to 13 residues. The CDR3 spells CASSRTGSTEAFF. The CDR3 DNA reads as TGCGCCAGCAGCAGGACAGGGAGCACTGAAGCTTTCTTT. Filled out from reference TRBV5-1 and TRBJ1-1, the complete variable domain reads KAGVTQTPRYLIKTRGQQVTLSCSPISGHRSVSWYQQTPGQGLQFLFEYFSETQRNKGNFPGRFSGRQFSNSRSEMNVSTLELGDSALYLCASSRTGSTEAFFGQGTRLTVV.

The rearrangement joins TRBV15 to TRBJ1-2, with 7 bases lining up with TRBD1. Germline V lookup: CDR1 LNHNV, CDR2 YYDKDF (reference sequence). V was clipped by 1 base and J by 6 bases; unmatched bases: 14. The length of the CDR3 is 17 residues. The CDR3 protein is CATSRGAEGRGYHGYTF. DNA of the CDR3: TGTGCCACCAGCAGAGGAGCCGAGGGCAGGGGGTATCATGGCTACACCTTC.

The chain combines TRBV5-8 with TRBJ1-1; D is unresolved. The CDR3 has 15 residues. The V gene's germline CDR1 is SGHTS and CDR2 YDEGEE. Trimming left V 3 bases short and J 5 bases short, with 17 bases between. The CDR3 here is CASSWRYSGLTEAFF. CDR3 DNA sequence: TGTGCCAGCAGCTGGAGATATTCCGGGCTTACTGAAGCTTTCTTT.

This sequence joins TRBV7-8 and TRBJ2-5; the match to TRBD2 covers 9 bases. The germline V gene encodes CDR1 SGHVS and CDR2 FQNEAQ. J was trimmed by 3 bases and V by 5 bases; bases with no gene match: 10. The CDR3 sequence is 16 residues long. The CDR3 DNA reads as TGTGCCAGCAGCCGAGAGGGCGGGGGGGAGAAAGAGACCCAGTACTTC. This gives the protein CASSREGGGEKETQYF.

The V and J genes are TRBV5-5 and TRBJ1-3; weak D call: TRBD1 (5 bases). CDR3 length: 16 residues. V was shortened by 0 bases and J by 0 bases, with 10 bases between the two germline ends. In germline, CDR1 is SGHKS, CDR2 YYEKEE (reference sequence). CDR3 sequence (DNA): TGTGCCAGCAGCTTGGTGACAGCGAGCTCTGGAAACACCATATATTTT. It is translated as CASSLVTASSGNTIYF. Full variable domain (missing parts from reference TRBV5-5 and TRBJ1-3): DAGVTQSPTHLIKTRGQQVTLRCSPISGHKSVSWYQQVLGQGPQFIFQYYEKEERGRGNFPDRFSARQFPNYSSELNVNALLLGDSALYLCASSLVTASSGNTIYFGEGSWLTVV.

The chain carries TRBV23-1 and TRBJ1-1; 7 positions agree with TRBD1. TRBV23-1 is sorted into the ORF group, with uncertain function. CDR3 length: 14 residues. J was trimmed by 2 bases and V by 2 bases; bases with no gene match: 2. Written as DNA, the CDR3 is TGCGCCAGCAGTCAACGACAGGGTAACACTGAAGCTTTCTTT. Amino acids: CASSQRQGNTEAFF.

This sequence joins TRBV7-9 and TRBJ2-7; 10 positions agree with TRBD2. V lost 3 bases, J lost 5 bases, and 4 bases stayed unmatched. CDR3 length: 14 residues. Germline CDR1 and CDR2: SEHNR and FQNEAQ (reference sequence). The CDR3, as DNA: TGTGCCAGCAGCTTCGGGCTAGCGGGGGACGAGCAGTACTTC. Protein: CASSFGLAGDEQYF.

DNA for the CDR3: TGTGCCAGCAGCTTTGGGGGGAATAGCAATCAGCCCCAGCATTTT. It encodes CASSFGGNSNQPQHF. J is TRBJ1-5 and V is TRBV5-4, with D maybe TRBD1 (5 bases). V lost 2 bases and J 0 bases, leaving 9 bases between the germline ends. In germline, CDR1 is SGHNT, CDR2 YYREEE (reference sequence). This CDR3 comprises 15 residues.

CDR3 amino acids: CASSNGQGRAYGYTF. The CDR3 bases are TGTGCCAGCAGTAATGGACAGGGAAGAGCCTATGGCTACACCTTC. The chain is built from TRBV3-1 (or the pseudogene TRBV3-2) and TRBJ1-2, with 8 positions matching TRBD1. V was clipped by 6 bases and J by 4 bases; unmatched bases: 10. This CDR3 has 15 residues. Germline CDR1 reads LGHDT; CDR2 reads YNNKEL (reference sequence).

V gene TRBV6-2 or TRBV6-3 combines with J gene TRBJ1-5, with TRBD1 matching over 10 bases. CDR1 and CDR2 (germline): MNHEY, SVGEGT. CDR3 length equals 15 residues. The trim removed 2 bases at V and 6 bases at J, leaving 4 bases unmatched. DNA of the CDR3: TGTGCCAGCAGTTACGTCGGGGACAGGGGTCAGCCCCAGCATTTT. Translated, it gives CASSYVGDRGQPQHF.

This rearrangement joins TRBV10-3 to TRBJ2-7, with D possibly matching TRBD1 (6 bases). The CDR3 spans 15 residues. The ends were cut back, 4 bases at V and 4 bases at J, with 17 bases in the middle. Germline CDR1 ENHRY, CDR2 SYGVKD. This chain's CDR3 is CAISASTGGAYEQYF. The CDR3 DNA sequence: TGTGCCATCAGTGCATCGACAGGAGGAGCGTACGAGCAGTACTTC.

V usage is TRBV18 and J usage is TRBJ1-2; perhaps TRBD1 as D (6 bases). The V gene lost 3 bases and the J gene lost 4 bases, with 9 bases spanning the gap. The CDR3 length is 13 residues. Germline lookup yields CDR1 KGHSH and CDR2 LQKENI. CDR3 sequence: CASSPDSAYGYTF. The CDR3 nucleotides are TGTGCCAGCTCACCGGACAGTGCCTATGGCTACACCTTC.

V usage is TRBV5-6 and J usage is TRBJ1-4; D is ambiguous. Germline CDR1 is SGHDT and CDR2 is YYEEEE. CDR3 size: 16 residues. The ends were cut back, 0 bases at V and 3 bases at J, with 12 bases in the middle. The CDR3 is CASSLGFKEPNEKLFF. The CDR3 bases are TGTGCCAGCAGCTTGGGCTTCAAGGAACCTAATGAAAAACTGTTTTTT.

The chain is built from TRBV10-3 and TRBJ2-7; the D is unclear. The CDR3 is 17 amino acids. V lost 4 bases and J 3 bases, leaving 22 bases between the germline ends. Germline lookup yields CDR1 ENHRY and CDR2 SYGVKD. This chain's CDR3 is CAISVGSTLLPSYEQYF. The CDR3 DNA follows: TGTGCCATCAGTGTAGGGTCGACTTTGCTACCGAGCTACGAGCAGTACTTC.

The rearrangement joins TRBV5-1 to TRBJ2-5; unclear D gene. This CDR3 has 16 amino acids. V was pared by 0 bases and J by 0 bases, with 12 bases between. CDR1 and CDR2 from the germline V gene are SGHRS and YFSETQ. The chain's CDR3 is CASSLATNLYQETQYF. The DNA of the CDR3 is TGCGCCAGCAGCTTGGCGACAAACTTGTACCAAGAGACCCAGTACTTC.

The chain carries TRBV4-3 and TRBJ1-1; possibly TRBD1 for D (6 bases). With 2 bases removed from V and 5 bases from J, the gap between germline ends came to 15 bases. Germline CDR1 LGHNA, CDR2 YSLEER. The CDR3 totals 15 residues. The CDR3 DNA follows: TGCGCCAGCAGCCAAACAGGGATTTGGGATACTGAAGCTTTCTTT. Protein product: CASSQTGIWDTEAFF.

A few counts support this clone. The chain links TRBV5-4 to TRBJ1-6; unclear D gene. Germline V gene data show CDR1 as SGHNT and CDR2 as YYREEE (reference sequence). The CDR3 is 14 amino acids. V gave up 0 bases and J gave up 10 bases, with 11 bases separating them. This CDR3 reads CASSLGESGSPLHF. The CDR3 region has the DNA TGTGCCAGCAGCTTGGGAGAGAGTGGGTCACCCCTCCACTTT.